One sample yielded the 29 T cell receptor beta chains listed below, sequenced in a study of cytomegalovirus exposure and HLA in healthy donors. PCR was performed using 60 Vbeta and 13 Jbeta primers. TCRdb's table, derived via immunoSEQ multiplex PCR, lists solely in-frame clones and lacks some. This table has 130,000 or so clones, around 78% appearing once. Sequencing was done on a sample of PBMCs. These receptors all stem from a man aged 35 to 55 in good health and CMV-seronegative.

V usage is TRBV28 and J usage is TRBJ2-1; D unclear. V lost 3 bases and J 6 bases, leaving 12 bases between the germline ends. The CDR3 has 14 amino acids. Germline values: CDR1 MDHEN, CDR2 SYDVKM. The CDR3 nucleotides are TGTGCCAGCAGTTTCGCCAGGCGCCTCAATGAGCAGTTCTTC. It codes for CASSFARRLNEQFF.

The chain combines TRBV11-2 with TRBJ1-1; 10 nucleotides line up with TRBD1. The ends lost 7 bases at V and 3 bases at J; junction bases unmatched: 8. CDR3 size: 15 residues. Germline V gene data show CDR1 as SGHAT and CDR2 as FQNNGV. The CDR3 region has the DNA TGTGCCAGCACCGCCGGTGGACAGGGGGACACTGAAGCTTTCTTT. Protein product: CASTAGGQGDTEAFF.

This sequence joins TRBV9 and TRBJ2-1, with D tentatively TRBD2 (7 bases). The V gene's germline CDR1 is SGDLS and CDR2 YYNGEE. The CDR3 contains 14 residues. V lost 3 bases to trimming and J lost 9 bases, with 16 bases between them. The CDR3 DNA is TGTGCCAGCAGCGCCCTCGGGGGGCAAGGTGAGCAGTTCTTC. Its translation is CASSALGGQGEQFF.

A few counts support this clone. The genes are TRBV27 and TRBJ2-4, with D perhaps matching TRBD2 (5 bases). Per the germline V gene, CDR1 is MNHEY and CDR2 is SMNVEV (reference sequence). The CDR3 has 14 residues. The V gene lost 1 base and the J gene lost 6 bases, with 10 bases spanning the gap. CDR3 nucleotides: TGTGCCAGCAGTTTATTCGGAGCGGCAAACATTCAGTACTTC. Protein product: CASSLFGAANIQYF.

The CDR3 protein is CASSLSGDGVHYTF. CDR3 coding DNA: TGCGCCAGCAGCTTGTCGGGGGATGGGGTCCACTACACCTTC. This chain connects TRBV5-1 to TRBJ1-2; D may be TRBD1 (5 bases). The CDR3 loop spans 14 amino acids. Trimming cost V 1 base and J 10 bases, with 17 bases left between them. Germline-derived CDR1 and CDR2 are SGHRS and YFSETQ.

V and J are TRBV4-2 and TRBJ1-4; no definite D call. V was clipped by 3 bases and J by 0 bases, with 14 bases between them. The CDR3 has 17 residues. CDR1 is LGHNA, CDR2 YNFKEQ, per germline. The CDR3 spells CASSQGIYGATNEKLFF. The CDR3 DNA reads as TGTGCCAGCAGCCAGGGTATTTACGGAGCAACTAATGAAAAACTGTTTTTT.

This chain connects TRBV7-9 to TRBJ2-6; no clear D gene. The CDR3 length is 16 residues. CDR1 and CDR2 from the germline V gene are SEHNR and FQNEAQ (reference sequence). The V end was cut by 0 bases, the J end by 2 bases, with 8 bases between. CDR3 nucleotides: TGTGCCAGCAGCTTAGCTGCAGGAACTGGGGCCAACGTCCTGACTTTC. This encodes CASSLAAGTGANVLTF.

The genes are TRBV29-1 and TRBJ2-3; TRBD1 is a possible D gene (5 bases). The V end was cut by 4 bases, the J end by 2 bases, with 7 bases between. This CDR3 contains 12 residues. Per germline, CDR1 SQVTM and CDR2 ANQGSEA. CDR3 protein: CSVGQTTDTQYF. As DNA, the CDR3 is TGCAGCGTTGGACAGACCACAGATACGCAGTATTTT.

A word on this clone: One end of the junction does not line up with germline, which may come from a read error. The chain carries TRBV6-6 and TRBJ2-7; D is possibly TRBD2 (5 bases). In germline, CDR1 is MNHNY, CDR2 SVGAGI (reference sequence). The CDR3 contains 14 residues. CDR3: CASTYYGISGEQYF. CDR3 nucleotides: TGTGCCAGCACTTACTACGGTATCTCGGGGGAGCAGTACTTC.

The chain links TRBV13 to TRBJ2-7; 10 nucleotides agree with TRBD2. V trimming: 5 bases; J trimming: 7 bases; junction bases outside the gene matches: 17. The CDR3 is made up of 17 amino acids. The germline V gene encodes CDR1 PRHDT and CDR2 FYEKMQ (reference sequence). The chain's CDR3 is CASSHPRGAGGTSEQYF. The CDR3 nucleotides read TGTGCCAGCAGCCACCCCCGAGGAGCGGGGGGGACCTCGGAGCAGTACTTC. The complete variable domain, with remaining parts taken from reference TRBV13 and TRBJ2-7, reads AAGVIQSPRHLIKEKRETATLKCYPIPRHDTVYWYQQGPGQDPQFLISFYEKMQSDKGSIPDRFSAQQFSDYHSELNMSSLELGDSALYFCASSHPRGAGGTSEQYFGPGTRLTVT.

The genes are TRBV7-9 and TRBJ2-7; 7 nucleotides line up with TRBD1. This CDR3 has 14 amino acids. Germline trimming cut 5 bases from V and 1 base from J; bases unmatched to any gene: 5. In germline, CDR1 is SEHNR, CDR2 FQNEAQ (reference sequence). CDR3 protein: CASSRDRQSYEQYF. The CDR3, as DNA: TGTGCCAGCAGCCGGGACAGACAATCCTACGAGCAGTACTTC.

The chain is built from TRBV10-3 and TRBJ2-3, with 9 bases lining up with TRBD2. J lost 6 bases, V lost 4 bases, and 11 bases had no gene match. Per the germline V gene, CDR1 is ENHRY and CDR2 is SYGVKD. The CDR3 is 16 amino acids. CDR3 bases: TGTGCCATCAGTGGGAGGGTAGCGGGGGACACGGATACGCAGTATTTT. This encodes CAISGRVAGDTDTQYF.

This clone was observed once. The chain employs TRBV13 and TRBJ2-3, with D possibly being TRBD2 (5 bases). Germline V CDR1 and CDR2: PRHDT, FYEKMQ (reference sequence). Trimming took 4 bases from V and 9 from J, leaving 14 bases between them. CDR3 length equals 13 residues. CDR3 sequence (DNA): TGTGCCAGCAGCTCTCTATATCGAGGGACGCAGTATTTT. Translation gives CASSSLYRGTQYF.

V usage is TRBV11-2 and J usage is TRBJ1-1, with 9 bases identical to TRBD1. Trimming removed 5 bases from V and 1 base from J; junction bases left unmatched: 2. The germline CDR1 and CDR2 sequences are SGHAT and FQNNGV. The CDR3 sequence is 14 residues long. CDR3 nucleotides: TGTGCCAGCAGCCAACAGGGGGCGAACACTGAAGCTTTCTTT. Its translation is CASSQQGANTEAFF.

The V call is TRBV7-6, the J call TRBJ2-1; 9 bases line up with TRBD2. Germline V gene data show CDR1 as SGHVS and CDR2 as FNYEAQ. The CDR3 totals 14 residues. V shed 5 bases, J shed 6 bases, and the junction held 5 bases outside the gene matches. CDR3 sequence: CASSPPSGTNEQFF. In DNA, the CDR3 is TGTGCCAGCAGCCCCCCTAGCGGGACCAATGAGCAGTTCTTC.

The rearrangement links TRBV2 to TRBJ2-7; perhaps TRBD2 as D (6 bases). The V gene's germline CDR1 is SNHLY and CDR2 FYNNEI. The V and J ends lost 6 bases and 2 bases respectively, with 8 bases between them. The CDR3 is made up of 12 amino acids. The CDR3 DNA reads TGTGCCAGCAGATCGGGAGCCTACGAGCAGTACTTC. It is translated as CASRSGAYEQYF.

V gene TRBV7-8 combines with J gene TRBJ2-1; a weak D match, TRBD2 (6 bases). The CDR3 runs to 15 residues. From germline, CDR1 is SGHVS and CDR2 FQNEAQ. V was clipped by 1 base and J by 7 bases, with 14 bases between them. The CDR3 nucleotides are TGTGCCAGCAGCTTAGATGACGGGAGAATAAATGAGCAGTTCTTC. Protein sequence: CASSLDDGRINEQFF.

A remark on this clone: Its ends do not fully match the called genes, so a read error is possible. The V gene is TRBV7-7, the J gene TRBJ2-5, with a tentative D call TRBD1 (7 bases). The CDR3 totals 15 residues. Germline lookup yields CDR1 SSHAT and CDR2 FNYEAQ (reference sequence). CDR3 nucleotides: TGTGCTAGCAGCTTAGTGGGATCAGGGGGGGAGACCCAGTACTTC. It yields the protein CASSLVGSGGETQYF.

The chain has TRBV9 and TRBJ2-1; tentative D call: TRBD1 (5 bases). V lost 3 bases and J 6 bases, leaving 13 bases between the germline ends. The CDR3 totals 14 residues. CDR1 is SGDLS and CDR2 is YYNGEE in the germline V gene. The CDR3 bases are TGTGCCAGCAGCGCCCCCGGCAGGGTCAATGAGCAGTTCTTC. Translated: CASSAPGRVNEQFF.

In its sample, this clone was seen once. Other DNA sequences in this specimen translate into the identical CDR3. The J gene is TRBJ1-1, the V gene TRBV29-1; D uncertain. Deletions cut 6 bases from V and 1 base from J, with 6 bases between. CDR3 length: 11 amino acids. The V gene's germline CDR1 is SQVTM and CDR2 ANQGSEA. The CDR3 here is CSVSGNTEAFF. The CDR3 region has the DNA TGCAGCGTGTCAGGGAACACTGAAGCTTTCTTT. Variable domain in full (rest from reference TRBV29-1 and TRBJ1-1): SAVISQKPSRDICQRGTSLTIQCQVDSQVTMMFWYRQQPGQSLTLIATANQGSEATYESGFVIDKFPISRPNLTFSTLTVSNMSPEDSSIYLCSVSGNTEAFFGQGTRLTVV.

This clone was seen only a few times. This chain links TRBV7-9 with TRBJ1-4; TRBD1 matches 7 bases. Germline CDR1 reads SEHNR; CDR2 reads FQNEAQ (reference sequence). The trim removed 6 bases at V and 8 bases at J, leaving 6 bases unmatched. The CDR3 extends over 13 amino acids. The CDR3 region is CASSLTGSEKLFF. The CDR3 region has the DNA TGTGCCAGCAGTTTGACAGGGAGCGAAAAACTGTTTTTT.

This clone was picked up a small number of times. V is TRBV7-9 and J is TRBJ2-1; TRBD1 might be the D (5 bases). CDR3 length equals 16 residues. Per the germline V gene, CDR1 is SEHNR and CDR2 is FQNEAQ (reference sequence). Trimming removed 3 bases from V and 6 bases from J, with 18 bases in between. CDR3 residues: CASSFLSPLGVNEQFF. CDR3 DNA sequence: TGTGCCAGCAGCTTCTTGAGTCCTCTAGGGGTCAATGAGCAGTTCTTC.

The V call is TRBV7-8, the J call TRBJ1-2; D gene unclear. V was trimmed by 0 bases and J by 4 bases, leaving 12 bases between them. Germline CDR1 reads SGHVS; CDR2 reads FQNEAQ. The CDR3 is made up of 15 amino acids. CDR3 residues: CASSLARVRSYGYTF. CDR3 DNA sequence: TGTGCCAGCAGCTTAGCCCGCGTACGGAGCTATGGCTACACCTTC.

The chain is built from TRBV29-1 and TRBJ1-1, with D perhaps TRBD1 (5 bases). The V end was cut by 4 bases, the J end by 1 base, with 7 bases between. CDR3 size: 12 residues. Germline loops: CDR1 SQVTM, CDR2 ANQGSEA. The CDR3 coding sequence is TGCAGCGTTGCCGACAGGAACACTGAAGCTTTCTTT. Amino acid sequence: CSVADRNTEAFF.

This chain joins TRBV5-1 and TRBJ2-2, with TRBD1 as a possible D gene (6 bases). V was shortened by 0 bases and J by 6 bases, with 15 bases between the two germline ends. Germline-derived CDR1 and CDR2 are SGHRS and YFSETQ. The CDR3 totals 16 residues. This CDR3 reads CASSLGAGADAGELFF. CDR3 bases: TGCGCCAGCAGCTTGGGGGCAGGGGCCGACGCCGGGGAGCTGTTTTTT.

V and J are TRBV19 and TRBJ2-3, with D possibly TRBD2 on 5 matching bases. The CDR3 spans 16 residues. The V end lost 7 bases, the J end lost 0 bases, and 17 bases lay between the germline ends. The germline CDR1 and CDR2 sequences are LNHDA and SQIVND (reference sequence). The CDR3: CASKRSGSSSTDTQYF. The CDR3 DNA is TGTGCCAGTAAAAGAAGCGGATCCTCTAGCACAGATACGCAGTATTTT.

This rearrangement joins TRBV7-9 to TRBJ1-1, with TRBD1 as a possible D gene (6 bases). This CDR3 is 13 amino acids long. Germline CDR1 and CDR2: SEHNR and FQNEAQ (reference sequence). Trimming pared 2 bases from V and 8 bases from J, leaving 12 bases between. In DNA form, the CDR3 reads TGTGCCAGCAGCTTATCATTAGACAGGGAAGCTTTCTTT. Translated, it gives CASSLSLDREAFF.

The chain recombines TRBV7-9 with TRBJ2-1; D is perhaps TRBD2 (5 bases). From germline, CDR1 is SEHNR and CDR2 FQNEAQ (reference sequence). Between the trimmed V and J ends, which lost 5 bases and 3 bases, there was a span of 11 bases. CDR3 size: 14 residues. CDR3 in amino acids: CASSPGLVYNEQFF. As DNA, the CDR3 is TGTGCCAGCAGCCCCGGACTCGTCTACAATGAGCAGTTCTTC.

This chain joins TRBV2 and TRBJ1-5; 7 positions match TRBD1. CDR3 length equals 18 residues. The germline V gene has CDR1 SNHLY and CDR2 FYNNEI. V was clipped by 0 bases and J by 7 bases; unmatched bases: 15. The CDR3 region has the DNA TGTGCCAGCAGTGAAGCGCTTCTGGCAGGGGGTCGGGGGCAGCCCCAGCATTTT. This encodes CASSEALLAGGRGQPQHF.